The present T cell receptor beta chain was sequenced within a study of T cell responses to AZD1222 COVID-19 vaccine. Points from the study as a whole: Unmutated variant regions are reportedly targeted by nearly half of spike-specific TCRs.

The CDR3 loop spans 14 amino acids. V lost 3 bases and J 4 bases, leaving 13 bases between the germline ends. Germline-derived CDR1 and CDR2 are ENHRY and SYGVKD. Only in-frame clones appear in the TCRdb table, and some are missing; sequencing was by immunoSEQ multiplex PCR. The sample includes about 160,000 clones, about 91% of them seen just once. A word on this clone: Its antigen is unidentified.

The J gene is TRBJ2-7, the V gene TRBV10-3, with D unresolved. This specimen was peripheral blood, taken 28 days after the second AZD1222 dose. The clonotype originates from an adult who received the AZD1222 COVID-19 vaccine. The CDR3 coding sequence is TGTGCCATCAGTGAACTCCCCAGTTTTTACGAGCAGTACTTC. It is translated as CAISELPSFYEQYF.